This T cell receptor beta chain emerged from a study of blood T cell repertoires in COVID-19 (dated by TCRdb to 2020 to 2022). About the full investigation: The collaborator samples originated in the United States, Italy and Spain and spanned the acute and convalescent phases of COVID-19. The material from the prospective study consisted of cDNA or gDNA derived from T cells, B-cell-depleted T cells, or PBMCs. Deeply sampled blood TCRbeta repertoires from subjects exposed to, actively infected with, or recovered from COVID-19 were included in the dataset. The repertoires were released in a freely available public database intended as a resource for research on the immune response to SARS-CoV-2. Samples were obtained from the ongoing ImmuneRACE study (first 160 participants) and from 1,200 or so subjects provided by 6 global collaborators. Sample metadata almost always included a de-identified subject ID, COVID-19 status, age in years and sex. Where available, HLA class I and class II types were taken from metadata supplied by the sample provider and were not determined by assay-based typing.

The collaborating institutions used their own protocols to collect whole blood in K2EDTA tubes. For TCRbeta analysis, collaborator samples were shipped as frozen whole blood, as isolated PBMCs, or as DNA extracted from either sample type. What the work shows at the level of the full study, not this receptor alone: Clinical and demographic metadata were provided uncurated, with the amount varying by source and participant.

The CDR3, cysteine through phenylalanine, is 14 amino acids long. CDR3 DNA is the only sequence kept; it has 42 bases, read in frame from the first base. Via the germline V gene, CDR1 is MDHEN and CDR2 SYDVKM. From V the trimming removes 2 bases and from J it removes 5 bases, while the gene matches leave 5 bases of the junction unaccounted for. TCRbeta CDR3 regions were amplified from genomic DNA by means of the immunoSEQ Assay, a bias-controlled multiplex PCR. The original pipeline was this. The number of nucleated cells in each sample was estimated from the amplification of reference gene primers within the assay. Sequence reads were collapsed and filtered to measure the absolute abundance of every unique TCRbeta CDR3 rearrangement. For each sample, productive Simpson clonality was calculated by taking the square root of Simpson's diversity index across productive rearrangements. The table was pulled from immuneACCESS by TCRdb, which kept in-frame rearrangements only. Such tables lose some clones; where checked, under half of the loss comes from unresolved V genes, and the rest has no known cause. Clone size and the V and J calls come from that table; the DNA yielded D and trimming. The sample data list tens of thousands of clones, and 75% to 90% of these were observed just once. The ten largest account for approximately 14% of the sample.

Regarding this clone: Its binding antigen is unknown. Qualities for individual bases were not recorded, and no much larger clone is one base off.

The specimen sequenced was peripheral blood. The receptor was isolated from a woman aged 55-69 years with active COVID-19. The sequence is built from TRBV28 and TRBJ1-1, and TRBD1 matches 7 of the central bases. The CDR3 region reads CASSLDRVRTEAFF. The sequenced DNA: TGTGCCAGCAGTTTAGACAGGGTAAGGACTGAAGCTTTCTTT.